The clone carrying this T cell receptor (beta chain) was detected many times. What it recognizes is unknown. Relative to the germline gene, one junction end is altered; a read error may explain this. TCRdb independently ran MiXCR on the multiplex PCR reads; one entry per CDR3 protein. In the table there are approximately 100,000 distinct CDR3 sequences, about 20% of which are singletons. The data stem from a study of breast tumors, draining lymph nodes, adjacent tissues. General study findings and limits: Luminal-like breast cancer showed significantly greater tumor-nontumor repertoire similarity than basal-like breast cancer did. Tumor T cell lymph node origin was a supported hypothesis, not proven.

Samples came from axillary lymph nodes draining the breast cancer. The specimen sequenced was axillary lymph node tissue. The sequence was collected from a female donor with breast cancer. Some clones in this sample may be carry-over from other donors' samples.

CDR3 nucleotides: TGTGCTAGCAGCTTAGGGTTAGGGCAGGAGACCCAGTACTTC. Its protein product is CASSLGLGQETQYF. This chain uses TRBV7-7 with TRBJ2-5; D call uncertain. This CDR3 has 14 amino acids. Looked up from germline, CDR1 is SSHAT and CDR2 is FNYEAQ (reference sequence).